This TCR beta chain was captured in a study of shared clonotypes between healthy human individuals (dated by TCRdb to about 2020). Regarding the study in general: The cohort comprised a couple of women and a few men aged 18 to 49 years. To estimate repertoire size and how much clonotypes are shared between individuals, the study performed deep sequencing of blood TCR repertoires from five healthy adults. Different laboratories and diverse techniques were used to prepare libraries and sequence TCR repertoires, to increase sequencing depth and limit assay-specific biases. Leukapheresis yielded between about 0.8 and 9.5 billion PBMCs per donor. Study-wide findings and limitations: Pairwise subsampling led to the expectation that sequencing depth would affect the degree of clonotype sharing among donors. Only blood was sampled, and tissue TCR repertoires likely differ from those in blood. Because the study included a small number of donors, the genetic and exposure-history diversity represented was limited.

Donors were healthy HIV-negative adults with no recently reported acute infections or vaccinations. Every donor was a Caucasian adult living in Nashville, Tennessee, USA. In the unsorted samples, some 94 million PBMCs were counted, and genomic DNA was extracted using the QIAamp DNA Blood Mini kit. After blood collection by leukapheresis, PBMCs were isolated using Ficoll-Histopaque density gradient centrifugation and then cryopreserved in the vapor phase of liquid nitrogen. Worth noting for this clone: The clone's antigen remains unknown. No quality values exist for individual bases; no much larger clone is one base distant.

Using the deep immunoSEQ assay, TCR CDR3 regions were amplified from genomic DNA by multiplex PCR. Extracted genomic DNA from each cell subset was spread evenly across all wells of several immunoSEQ 96-well plates, with each plate serving as a replicate. For unsorted PBMC, about 300 ng genomic DNA, equal to roughly 32,000 T cell genomes, was loaded into each replicate PCR. Ten immunoSEQ deep assay plates were used to sequence unsorted PBMC genomic DNA. The purified libraries were quantified using a Qubit 3.0 fluorometer, sized with a Bioanalyzer 2100, and then quantified again using the KAPA Library Quantification kit. Every immunoSEQ 96-well plate was sequenced on a dedicated single-read 150-cycle Illumina NextSeq 550 flow cell. The paper's processing steps were these. Because the immunoSEQ output included only junctional sequences and no quality scores, the filtering could not be the same as the filtering used for full-length reads. To assign V/J genes and CDR3, sequences were annotated using PyIR, a Python wrapper for IgBLAST v1.9, with IMGT germline references. Reads with weak V/J assignments (E-value above 1e-6), missing CDR3, stop codons, out-of-frame junctions, or ambiguous translated residues were removed. V3J clonotypes were defined as sequences sharing the same inferred V gene, J gene, and CDR3 amino acid sequence. The percentage overlap between two repertoires was calculated by dividing the number of shared unique clonotypes by the size of the smaller repertoire. Richness of each repertoire was evaluated using RTK rarefaction, the Chao1 estimator, and Recon v2.1 estimates of unobserved clonotypes. What TCRdb holds here is the immuneACCESS table cut down to in-frame rearrangements. Part of the clones is not present; checked against another copy, under half of the missing clones reflect an unresolved V gene, and the others are unexplained. The D gene and trimming were derived from the DNA, and the V and J assignments and clone size from that table. Within this sample are about 490,000 clones, with about 85% of them counted one time only. The ten largest clones take up approximately 12% of the sample.

The source of this sequence is a woman aged 40-49 years in good health. Some clones in this sample may be carry-over from other donors' samples. Sequenced input: PBMCs.

The CDR3: CAWSVQGRPGELFF. The nucleotide sequence reads as follows: TGTGCCTGGAGTGTCCAGGGGCGCCCCGGGGAGCTGTTTTTT. The rearranged chain carries TRBV30 and TRBJ2-2; TRBD1 could be the D gene, as 6 bases match. CDR3 length: 14 amino acids, cysteine to phenylalanine. Only the CDR3 part of the read is kept: 42 bases, read in frame from the first base. Cut back by 0 bases and 6 bases, the V and J ends lie 11 bases apart. CDR1 and CDR2, looked up from the germline V gene (reference sequence), are GTSNPN and SVGIG.